Listed below are T cell receptor beta chains from one sample, sequenced in a study of blood T cell repertoires in COVID-19. The repertoire was sequenced with immunoSEQ multiplex PCR; TCRdb's copy has only in-frame clones and lacks some. The table has around 130,000 clones, approximately 90% seen once. The sequencing sample was made of peripheral blood. The receptors stem from a man aged 70 or older with active COVID-19. CDR3s include the opening cysteine and the closing phenylalanine or tryptophan. A D gene is named only where the DNA matches it firmly. A row's size may be missing; if present it is once, few, many or a size class.

D	V	J	size	DNA	CDR3
-	TRBV5-1	TRBJ1-2	once	TGCGCCAGCAGCTTGGAGGCAGAGCGGGGCGGCTACACCTTC	CASSLEAERGGYTF
TRBD1	TRBV6-5	TRBJ2-5	-	TGTGCCAGCAGTTACCCCGGCAGGGGGCGCGGGGAGACCCAGTACTTC	CASSYPGRGRGETQYF
TRBD1	TRBV24-1	TRBJ2-3	-	TGTGCCACCAGTGATGCCGGACAGGGGGTGGTAGATACGCAGTATTTT	CATSDAGQGVVDTQYF
TRBD1	TRBV5-1	TRBJ1-1	-	TGCGCCAGCAGCGAAACTGACAGGGGGCTTAAAAACACTGAAGCTTTCTTT	CASSETDRGLKNTEAFF
-	TRBV6-2/TRBV6-3	TRBJ1-5	-	TGTGCCAGCAGCAGACAGAGCAATCAGCCCCAGCATTTT	CASSRQSNQPQHF
TRBD2	TRBV4-3	TRBJ2-1	-	TGCGCCAGCAGCCAAAGTGGGCCCCTAGCGGTTGAGCAGTTCTTC	CASSQSGPLAVEQFF
-	TRBV24-1	TRBJ2-5	-	TGTGCCACCCGACAGGCTGGCCGGGAGACCCAGTACTTC	CATRQAGRETQYF
TRBD2	TRBV7-9	TRBJ2-1	-	TGTGCCAGCAGCACCGGACTAGCGGGAGGCAATGAGCAGTTCTTC	CASSTGLAGGNEQFF
TRBD2	TRBV2	TRBJ2-2	-	TGTGCCAGCACGGGGGACCGGGAGGGCGACACCGGGGAGCTGTTTTTT	CASTGDREGDTGELFF
-	TRBV5-4	TRBJ2-7	-	TGTGCCAGCAGCTTGCAGGCTAGCAAGGAGCAGTACTTC	CASSLQASKEQYF
TRBD2	TRBV5-1	TRBJ2-7	-	TGCGCCAGCAGCCCTGGACTAGCGGGAGGGCGGGGGAGCTCCTACGAGCAGTACTTC	CASSPGLAGGRGSSYEQYF
-	TRBV28	TRBJ1-2	-	TGTGCCAGCAGTTCGCCCTTGGGAGGGAGGAGCTATGGCTACACCTTC	CASSSPLGGRSYGYTF
TRBD2	TRBV2	TRBJ2-2	-	TGTGCCAGCAGTGAAGAGCGGGACGGGGAGCTGTTTTTT	CASSEERDGELFF
TRBD1	TRBV6-5	TRBJ2-1	once	TGTGCCAGCAGTTACAAGGGACAGGGAGGCTATGAGCAGTTCTTC	CASSYKGQGGYEQFF
TRBD1	TRBV5-1	TRBJ2-5	-	TGCGCCAGCGGAACAGGGGACCAAGAGACCCAGTACTTC	CASGTGDQETQYF
-	TRBV28	TRBJ2-7	-	TGTGCCAGCAGCCCCACAGGGAAGGGTGGGGAGCAGTACTTC	CASSPTGKGGEQYF
TRBD2	TRBV7-9	TRBJ2-7	-	TGTGCCAGCAGCTTTAGCGGGCCCTCCTACGAGCAGTACTTC	CASSFSGPSYEQYF
-	TRBV19	TRBJ2-3	-	TGTGCCAGCGGGAGCACAGATACGCAGTATTTT	CASGSTDTQYF
-	TRBV5-1	TRBJ2-1	-	TGCGCCAGCAGCTTGGCCGGGACATCGAAATACAATGAGCAGTTCTTC	CASSLAGTSKYNEQFF
-	TRBV12-3/TRBV12-4	TRBJ2-2	-	TGTGCCAGCAGTTTTCAGGGGGAGCTGTTTTTT	CASSFQGELFF
-	TRBV2	TRBJ2-3	-	TGTGCCAGCACCCTTGTGGCGGGCACAGATACGCAGTATTTT	CASTLVAGTDTQYF
-	TRBV11-2	TRBJ2-1	-	TGTGCCAGCAGCTTAATACCCAGGGCCAATGAGCAGTTCTTC	CASSLIPRANEQFF
-	TRBV6-5	TRBJ2-5	-	TGTGCCAGCAGTTACGGGGCGTGGGAGACCCAGTACTTC	CASSYGAWETQYF
-	TRBV6-1	TRBJ1-2	few	TGTGCCAGCAGGGAAGCCCTTTCGGAGGGCTACACCTTC	CASREALSEGYTF
-	TRBV27	TRBJ1-2	-	TGTGCCAGCAGTACACTAGAGAACAGACTCAGTAACTATGGCTACACCTTC	CASSTLENRLSNYGYTF
-	TRBV27	TRBJ2-2	-	TGTGCCAGCAGTTTAGGAGGGGGCCCGGCCGGGGAGCTGTTTTTT	CASSLGGGPAGELFF
TRBD1	TRBV3-1/TRBV3-2	TRBJ1-1	-	TGTGCCAGCACCCCGGGACAGGGGACTGAAGCTTTCTTT	CASTPGQGTEAFF
TRBD1	TRBV27	TRBJ1-6	-	TGTGCCAGCAGTTTATGGGGACAGACAATTAATTCACCCCTCCACTTT	CASSLWGQTINSPLHF
-	TRBV25-1	TRBJ2-1	-	TGTGCCAGCAGTCTTAGCGGCACCTACAATGAGCAGTTCTTC	CASSLSGTYNEQFF
-	TRBV7-2	TRBJ2-1	-	TGTGCCAGCAGCCCGGCGGGGGCCAGCTCCTACAATGAGCAGTTCTTC	CASSPAGASSYNEQFF
TRBD1	TRBV24-1	TRBJ1-2	-	TGTGCCACCAGTGATAATGGATGGGGCGGGACAGGGCCCTCGTCTTGGACCTTC	CATSDNGWGGTGPSSWTF
-	TRBV7-3	TRBJ1-1	-	TGTGCCAGCAGCTTAGGGGGCGTGCGTACTGAAGCTTTCTTT	CASSLGGVRTEAFF
TRBD2	TRBV6-2/TRBV6-3	TRBJ2-7	-	TGTGCCAGCAGTTACAACCTAGCGGGAGGAATATCCTACGAGCAGTACTTC	CASSYNLAGGISYEQYF
-	TRBV15	TRBJ2-2	-	TGTGCCACCAGCAGAGACCGGGGTGGCGGGGAGCTGTTTTTT	CATSRDRGGGELFF
TRBD2	TRBV7-8	TRBJ2-1	-	TGTGCCAGCTCACTGGGGAGGGCGCGCAATGAGCAGTTCTTC	CASSLGRARNEQFF
-	TRBV10-3	TRBJ1-1	-	TGTGCCATCAGTGAGCCCGACACCGGGGAGGACCAAGCTTTCTTT	CAISEPDTGEDQAFF
TRBD2	TRBV5-1	TRBJ2-7	-	TGCGCCAGCAGCTCCCAGACTAGCGGGTCCTACGAGCAGTACTTC	CASSSQTSGSYEQYF
TRBD1	TRBV27	TRBJ1-1	-	TGTGCCAGCAGTTTCGGGCAGGGGGACACTGAAGCTTTCTTT	CASSFGQGDTEAFF
TRBD1	TRBV28	TRBJ1-4	-	TGTGCCAGCGGCCCTCCTCGACAGGGAAGGAGAGAAAAACTGTTTTTT	CASGPPRQGRREKLFF
-	TRBV6-2/TRBV6-3	TRBJ2-3	-	TGTGCCAGCAGTTTCCGACATAGAACAGATACGCAGTATTTT	CASSFRHRTDTQYF
-	TRBV4-1	TRBJ2-1	-	TGCGCCAGCAGCCAAGAGGAGGGCCGAGGGGATCGGTTCTTC	CASSQEEGRGDRFF
TRBD1	TRBV5-4	TRBJ2-3	-	TGTGCCAGCAGCCCGCAGGGACAGGGGGGAGATACGCAGTATTTT	CASSPQGQGGDTQYF
-	TRBV15	TRBJ2-1	-	TGTGCCACCAGCCCCGGGGCCCCTCGAGTAGGCGGGATGGGCAACAATGAGCAGTTCTTC	CATSPGAPRVGGMGNNEQFF
TRBD2	TRBV7-3	TRBJ2-3	-	TGTGCCAGCAGTCCGGGGGGAGATACGCAGTATTTT	CASSPGGDTQYF
TRBD2	TRBV7-6	TRBJ2-7	-	TGTGCCAGCAGCACCCAAGTAGGGACTAGCGGGAAATATGGACCTTACGAGCAGTACTTC	CASSTQVGTSGKYGPYEQYF
-	TRBV20-1	TRBJ1-1	once	TGCAGTGCCCCCCGGGGGACTGAAGCTTTCTTT	CSAPRGTEAFF
-	TRBV19	TRBJ1-2	-	TGTGCCAGTAGTATTCCCGGAGGGACCTCAACCTTC	CASSIPGGTSTF
TRBD1	TRBV28	TRBJ2-2	-	TGTGCCGGGCAGGGGGCCTACGGGAACACCGGGGAGCTGTTTTTT	CAGQGAYGNTGELFF
-	TRBV10-3	TRBJ1-3	-	TGTGCCATCGGCGGGGAGGGAGGCACCATATATTTT	CAIGGEGGTIYF
TRBD1	TRBV5-8	TRBJ1-6	few	TGTGCCAGCAGCCGCGGACAGGTCCACACCAATTCACCCCTCCACTTT	CASSRGQVHTNSPLHF
TRBD1	TRBV5-1	TRBJ1-1	-	TGCGCCAGCAGCTTGGTAGGGGACAGTAGGGCTGAAGCTTTCTTT	CASSLVGDSRAEAFF
-	TRBV6-2/TRBV6-3	TRBJ2-7	-	TGTGCCAGCAGTGACAGGCATCAGTACTTC	CASSDRHQYF
TRBD1	TRBV27	TRBJ1-2	once	TGTGCCAGCAGTGGGGGACAGGGAGGAGGCTACACCTTC	CASSGGQGGGYTF
-	TRBV30	TRBJ1-1	-	TGTGCCTGGAGTCCCTCTTGGGGCAGCCAGAACACTGAAGCTTTCTTT	CAWSPSWGSQNTEAFF